Presented here are 9 T cell receptor beta chains from one specimen sequenced in a study of cytomegalovirus exposure and HLA in healthy donors. It was with 60 Vbeta and 13 Jbeta primers that the PCR ran. Method: immunoSEQ multiplex PCR; TCRdb's copy keeps in-frame clones and lacks some. The table lists 150,000 to 200,000 clones, approximately 65% of them singletons. The sequencing sample was made of PBMCs. The receptors stem from a man in his forties or fifties in good health and CMV-seronegative.

The chain combines TRBV11-2 with TRBJ1-2; D might be TRBD1 (5 bases). The ends were cut back, 5 bases at V and 4 bases at J, with 17 bases in the middle. The CDR3 covers 15 residues. Germline CDR1 SGHAT, CDR2 FQNNGV. CDR3 residues: CASSPGAGGTYGYTF. The CDR3 DNA reads TGTGCCAGCAGCCCGGGTGCGGGGGGGACCTATGGCTACACCTTC.

This chain links TRBV6-5 with TRBJ2-5, with a tentative D call TRBD2 (5 bases). Trimming cost V 2 bases and J 2 bases, with 9 bases left between them. The germline V gene has CDR1 MNHEY and CDR2 SVGAGI. The CDR3 consists of 14 residues. This chain's CDR3 is CASSYAGGQETQYF. Here the CDR3 DNA reads TGTGCCAGCAGTTACGCTGGCGGGCAAGAGACCCAGTACTTC.

The chain is built from TRBV9 and TRBJ2-7, with D possibly matching TRBD2 (7 bases). V shed 0 bases and J shed 4 bases, with 17 bases lying between them. This CDR3 is built from 16 residues. The V gene's germline CDR1 is SGDLS and CDR2 YYNGEE. CDR3 in DNA: TGTGCCAGCAGCGTAGGCCCCCGTAGGGGGGGATACGAGCAGTACTTC. Protein product: CASSVGPRRGGYEQYF.

The chain combines TRBV7-6 with TRBJ2-3; D unresolved. The CDR3 spans 16 residues. Germline CDR1 SGHVS, CDR2 FNYEAQ. V was cut by 3 bases and J by 2 bases, with 15 bases left in between. This CDR3 reads CASSFGSAVFTDTQYF. CDR3 in DNA: TGTGCCAGCAGCTTTGGTTCGGCGGTTTTCACAGATACGCAGTATTTT.

This clone has a count of ten or more. V usage is TRBV7-6 and J usage is TRBJ2-1; 13 bases map to TRBD2. Germline values: CDR1 SGHVS, CDR2 FNYEAQ. The CDR3 contains 18 residues. The junction had 5 bases not matched to a gene; V was cut back by 2 bases and J by 1 base. The chain's CDR3 is CASSLSGLAGESYNEQFF. DNA for the CDR3: TGTGCCAGCAGCTTATCAGGACTAGCGGGAGAGTCCTACAATGAGCAGTTCTTC.

The chain couples TRBV7-2 to TRBJ1-6; D remains unclear. Per germline, CDR1 SGHTA and CDR2 FQGNSA. Trimming took off 5 bases at V and 15 bases at J, with 11 bases between the two ends. The length of the CDR3 is 11 residues. Here the CDR3 DNA reads TGTGCCAGCAGCGCCTCAGGCGACCTCCACTTT. Its protein product is CASSASGDLHF.

This chain joins TRBV7-8 and TRBJ1-4; 10 bases are shared with TRBD1. Germline assignment: CDR1 SGHVS and CDR2 FQNEAQ. After removal of 4 bases from V and 8 bases from J, the junction contained 10 bases not matched to a gene. The CDR3 runs 16 residues. This CDR3 is CASSYHRDRGIEKLFF. As DNA, the CDR3 is TGTGCCAGCAGCTATCACCGGGACAGGGGTATCGAAAAACTGTTTTTT.

The rearrangement uses TRBV11-2 and TRBJ1-4, with unresolved D. The CDR3 consists of 15 residues. V was cut by 4 bases and J by 0 bases, with 9 bases left in between. Germline lookup yields CDR1 SGHAT and CDR2 FQNNGV. The CDR3 bases are TGTGCCAGCAGCTCCGAGGGTGCAACTAATGAAAAACTGTTTTTT. This translates into CASSSEGATNEKLFF.

This clone came up a few times. At one end, the junction sequence differs from germline, possibly due to a read error. This sequence joins TRBV7-9 and TRBJ2-7; D perhaps matches TRBD2 (5 bases). The CDR3 consists of 13 residues. Looked up from germline, CDR1 is SEHNR and CDR2 is FQNEAQ (reference sequence). The CDR3 protein is CSSSSRGSYEQYF. CDR3 bases: TGTTCCAGCAGCTCCCGCGGGTCCTACGAGCAGTACTTC.